The present T cell receptor beta chain was sequenced within a study of blood T cell repertoires in COVID-19. Measured with immunoSEQ multiplex PCR; TCRdb has only the in-frame clones, and not every one. The profile shows roughly 250,000 clones, over 80% of them singletons. Trimming cost V 0 bases and J 5 bases, with 11 bases left between them. The CDR3 sequence is 14 residues long. CDR1 is SGHRS, CDR2 YFSETQ, per germline. The chain joins TRBV5-1 to TRBJ2-5, with D possibly being TRBD1 (6 bases). Specimen: peripheral blood. The TCR originated in a woman aged 40 to 55 with acute or convalescent COVID-19. The CDR3 sequence is CASSLVGASETQYF. Written as DNA, the CDR3 is TGCGCCAGCAGCTTGGTGGGGGCTTCGGAGACCCAGTACTTC. The complete variable domain, with remaining parts taken from reference TRBV5-1 and TRBJ2-5, reads KAGVTQTPRYLIKTRGQQVTLSCSPISGHRSVSWYQQTPGQGLQFLFEYFSETQRNKGNFPGRFSGRQFSNSRSEMNVSTLELGDSALYLCASSLVGASETQYFGPGTRLLVL.